The 18 T cell receptor beta chains given below trace back to one sample, sequenced in a study of T cells after yellow fever vaccination. TCRdb re-analysed the 5' RACE reads in MiXCR, keeping a single row per CDR3 protein. This repertoire shows hundreds of thousands of distinct CDR3 sequences, around 13% found once; its top ten account for roughly 3%. Sequencing was performed on CD4+ T cells sorted from PBMCs, taken 15 days after the yellow fever booster vaccination. These receptors originate from a man between 18 and 35 years old who received the YFV17D yellow fever vaccine.

This clonotype was counted a few times. The V gene is TRBV6-1, the J gene TRBJ1-2; 11 bases are a match to TRBD1. The germline V gene has CDR1 MNHNS and CDR2 SASEGT. The CDR3 loop spans 15 amino acids. After removal of 6 bases from V and 7 bases from J, the junction contained 10 bases not matched to a gene. The CDR3, as DNA: TGTGCCAGCAGGTCGAGGTCGGGACAGGGGGTTGGCTACACCTTC. As protein: CASRSRSGQGVGYTF.

This clonotype was found a few times. The chain couples TRBV6-1 to TRBJ2-7; 7 bases align to TRBD1. Germline V gives CDR1 MNHNS, CDR2 SASEGT. The CDR3 has 13 amino acids. J lost 3 bases, V lost 5 bases, and 4 bases had no gene match. In DNA, the CDR3 is TGTGCCAGCAGTCTGGGACAGATCTACGAGCAGTACGTC. Translated: CASSLGQIYEQYV.

This chain joins TRBV20-1 and TRBJ2-1, with 10 nucleotides matching TRBD2. Germline V gene data show CDR1 as DFQATT and CDR2 as SNEGSKA (reference sequence). This CDR3 contains 15 residues. V was pared by 2 bases and J by 8 bases, with 9 bases of the junction left unmatched. The CDR3 sequence is CSARQASGGWDEQFF. The CDR3 DNA sequence: TGCAGTGCTAGACAAGCTAGCGGGGGTTGGGATGAGCAGTTCTTC.

In its sample, this clonotype was seen many times. The gene calls are TRBV2 and TRBJ2-3; D not resolved. Germline V lookup: CDR1 SNHLY, CDR2 FYNNEI. Trimming took off 8 bases at V and 3 bases at J, with 12 bases between the two ends. The CDR3 runs 13 residues. Here the CDR3 reads CASLERRTDTQYF. The CDR3 bases are TGTGCCAGCCTTGAAAGACGGACAGATACGCAGTATTTT.

The V and J genes are TRBV7-9 and TRBJ2-5, with 8 bases fitting TRBD2. Germline V gene lookup returns CDR1 SEHNR and CDR2 FQNEAQ (reference sequence). J was trimmed by 2 bases and V by 4 bases; bases with no gene match: 9. This CDR3 is built from 16 residues. CDR3 bases: TGTGCCAGCAGCTCCCAAGGACTAGCTGGGCAAGAGACCCAGTACTTC. Protein product: CASSSQGLAGQETQYF.

This clonotype was detected only a few times. This chain connects TRBV11-2 to TRBJ1-2; D gene ambiguous. Trimming shortened V by 4 bases and J by 8 bases, and 14 bases separated the two germline ends. This CDR3 has 13 amino acids. The germline gives CDR1 SGHAT, CDR2 FQNNGV. The CDR3 DNA reads TGTGCCAGCAGCTCGCGGCTGGTGCGGGGCTACACCTTC. Amino acid sequence: CASSSRLVRGYTF.

This clonotype was detected only a few times. This chain uses TRBV5-6 with TRBJ1-2; 8 bases agree with TRBD1. CDR1 SGHDT and CDR2 YYEEEE come from the germline V gene. J was trimmed by 4 bases and V by 4 bases; bases with no gene match: 6. The CDR3 spans 14 residues. Written as DNA, the CDR3 is TGTGCCAGCAGCGCGAGGACAGGGAGCTATGGCTACACCTTC. Protein: CASSARTGSYGYTF.

This clonotype was seen ten or more times. The chain couples TRBV7-2 to TRBJ2-7; 7 nucleotides align to TRBD1. The CDR3 spans 14 residues. The junction had 6 bases not matched to a gene; V was cut back by 4 bases and J by 3 bases. CDR1 and CDR2 from the germline V gene are SGHTA and FQGNSA. The chain's CDR3 is CASSSNRDSYEQYF. The DNA of the CDR3 is TGTGCCAGCAGCTCTAACCGGGACAGCTACGAGCAGTACTTC.

This clonotype occurred a few times. A junction boundary mismatches the germline segment, possibly from a read error. The V and J genes are TRBV2 and TRBJ1-5; the D is unclear. CDR1 is SNHLY and CDR2 is FYNNEI in the germline V gene. CDR3 length equals 12 residues. The CDR3 loop is CAGSGSNQPQHF. CDR3 DNA: TGTGCCGGCAGTGGTAGCAATCAGCCCCAGCATTTT.

This clonotype was seen a handful of times. The chain uses TRBV7-9 and TRBJ2-7; TRBD1 agrees at 8 bases. Germline V gene sequence: CDR1 SEHNR, CDR2 FQNEAQ (reference sequence). Trimming removed 1 base from V and 7 bases from J; junction bases left unmatched: 6. CDR3 length: 14 amino acids. The CDR3 region has the DNA TGTGCCAGCAGCTTAGATCAGGGGGCGCGAGAGCAGTACGTC. Its translation is CASSLDQGAREQYV.

This clonotype was observed a few times. The V and J genes are TRBV19 and TRBJ1-5; D is undetermined. Germline-derived CDR1 and CDR2 are LNHDA and SQIVND (reference sequence). The CDR3 length is 15 residues. Trimming stripped 8 bases from V and 6 bases from J, with 20 bases between. The CDR3 sequence: CASSPHPAGLQPQHF. CDR3 DNA sequence: TGTGCCAGTTCACCTCACCCAGCGGGCCTTCAGCCCCAGCATTTT.

This clonotype was detected a few times. The chain has TRBV20-1 and TRBJ2-3, with 9 bases that match TRBD1. V trimming: 0 bases; J trimming: 3 bases; junction bases outside the gene matches: 10. This CDR3 has 17 residues. The germline V gene has CDR1 DFQATT and CDR2 SNEGSKA (reference sequence). This CDR3 reads CSARDWTGAGGTDTQYF. The CDR3 region has the DNA TGCAGTGCTAGAGATTGGACAGGGGCGGGTGGAACAGATACGCAGTATTTT.

The sample holds a few counts of this clonotype. The chain employs TRBV21-1 and TRBJ1-2; the table gives TRBD1 as D, unverified against the DNA. TRBV21-1 is listed as a pseudogene. The CDR3 contains 11 residues. The CDR3 sequence: CASRGDYGYTF. The DNA for the CDR3 is TGTGCCAGCAGAGGGGACTATGGCTACACCTTC.

There are many counts of this clonotype. The V and J genes are TRBV7-9 and TRBJ2-3; D ambiguous. The CDR3 is made up of 12 amino acids. Germline V lookup: CDR1 SEHNR, CDR2 FQNEAQ (reference sequence). The V end was cut by 5 bases, the J end by 4 bases, with 7 bases between. CDR3 coding DNA: TGTGCCAGCAGCCCCCGGGCAGATACGCAGTATTTT. Translating gives CASSPRADTQYF.

Ten or more counts support this clonotype. The V gene is TRBV6-2 or TRBV6-3, the J gene TRBJ2-5; D not certain. Deletions cut 6 bases from V and 7 bases from J, with 12 bases between. The CDR3 is 12 amino acids. The germline V gene has CDR1 MNHEY and CDR2 SVGEGT. The CDR3 sequence: CASSGPGGTQYF. The CDR3 nucleotides read TGTGCCAGCAGCGGGCCTGGCGGGACCCAGTACTTC.

This clonotype has only a few counts. This CDR3 reads CASSLGQGHNTEAFF. CDR3 coding DNA: TGTGCCAGCAGTTTAGGACAGGGGCACAACACTGAAGCTTTCTTT. The rearrangement uses TRBV12-3 or TRBV12-4 and TRBJ1-1; 8 nucleotides align to TRBD1. The J segment lost 2 bases and the V segment lost 1 base, leaving 3 bases of the junction unmatched. CDR3 length: 15 residues.

V and J are TRBV24-1 and TRBJ2-3, with D possibly being TRBD1 (6 bases). CDR3 length: 15 residues. Deletions cut 2 bases from V and 0 bases from J, with 8 bases between. Germline CDR1 reads KGHDR; CDR2 reads SFDVKD. In nucleotides, the CDR3 is TGTGCCACCAGTGATTGGACAGAAAGCACAGATACGCAGTATTTT. Translating gives CATSDWTESTDTQYF.

The rearrangement joins TRBV6-2 or TRBV6-3 to TRBJ2-1, with D perhaps matching TRBD2 (5 bases). Trimming took 2 bases from V and 9 from J, leaving 11 bases between them. CDR1 is MNHEY, CDR2 SVGEGT, per germline. The CDR3 is 13 amino acids. The CDR3 DNA is TGTGCCAGCAGTTACGCCACTAGATCTGAGCAGTTCTTC. It translates to CASSYATRSEQFF.